One sample yielded the 21 T cell receptor beta chains listed below, sequenced in a study of T cell changes during pregnancy in multiple sclerosis. Clones were read by immunoSEQ multiplex PCR, and TCRdb kept only the in-frame ones, dropping some. The sample shows fewer than 60,000 clones, 80% to 95% of them seen only once. This sample comprised CD4+ T cells from peripheral blood mononuclear cells, obtained after pregnancy. The receptors originated from a female donor with multiple sclerosis, enrolled in a pregnancy study.

This chain connects TRBV4-3 to TRBJ2-2, with unresolved D. V lost 0 bases, J lost 3 bases, and 11 bases lay in between. This CDR3 has 16 residues. CDR1 is LGHNA and CDR2 is YSLEER in the germline V gene. CDR3 DNA: TGCGCCAGCAGCCAAGAAGCTGGGCTTTACACCGGGGAGCTGTTTTTT. This gives the protein CASSQEAGLYTGELFF.

The chain is built from TRBV7-9 and TRBJ2-7, with D possibly matching TRBD1 (5 bases). Trimming pared 5 bases from V and 7 bases from J, leaving 18 bases between. This CDR3 comprises 14 residues. Per germline, CDR1 SEHNR and CDR2 FQNEAQ (reference sequence). The CDR3 nucleotides read TGTGCCAGCAGCCCAGATGGGGCCTCGCGAGAGCAGTACTTC. Its translation: CASSPDGASREQYF.

V is TRBV6-5 and J is TRBJ2-1, with D possibly TRBD1 on 6 matching bases. The V end was cut by 8 bases, the J end by 6 bases, with 17 bases between. The CDR3 extends over 14 amino acids. The germline CDR1 and CDR2 sequences are MNHEY and SVGAGI. CDR3 protein: CASEGVRGTNEQFF. The CDR3 DNA reads as TGTGCCAGCGAGGGGGTCCGCGGAACCAATGAGCAGTTCTTC.

V and J are TRBV19 and TRBJ2-1; maybe TRBD1 (5 bases). V was cut by 7 bases and J by 5 bases, with 15 bases left in between. Germline V gene data show CDR1 as LNHDA and CDR2 as SQIVND (reference sequence). This CDR3 region has 14 residues. In DNA form, the CDR3 reads TGTGCCAGTACGCAGGGCCCTAATAACAATGAGCAGTTCTTC. Translation: CASTQGPNNNEQFF.

The chain has TRBV10-3 and TRBJ2-1, with 9 nucleotides matching TRBD2. V lost 2 bases to trimming and J lost 6 bases; unmatched junction nucleotides: 8. The germline CDR1 and CDR2 sequences are ENHRY and SYGVKD. CDR3 length equals 16 residues. Written as DNA, the CDR3 is TGTGCCATCAGTGAGGTGCTAGCGGGAAAATCCAATGAGCAGTTCTTC. It is translated as CAISEVLAGKSNEQFF.

This clone was observed a handful of times. V and J are TRBV5-1 and TRBJ2-5; 8 bases fit TRBD2. J gave up 1 base and V 1 base, and 3 bases lay outside the gene matches. The germline V gene encodes CDR1 SGHRS and CDR2 YFSETQ. The CDR3 is made up of 15 amino acids. DNA for the CDR3: TGCGCCAGCAGCTTGAGGCGGGAGGCCCAAGAGACCCAGTACTTC. Translating gives CASSLRREAQETQYF.

The chain joins TRBV5-1 to TRBJ2-5; unclear D gene. CDR1 is SGHRS and CDR2 is YFSETQ in the germline V gene. Trimming removed 0 bases at V and 9 bases at J, with 12 bases between. This CDR3 spans 13 amino acids. The CDR3 DNA follows: TGCGCCAGCAGCTTGGCGTCAGGCATGGCCCAGTACTTC. This gives the protein CASSLASGMAQYF.

CDR3 in amino acids: CASSLEAEGGELFF. CDR3 nucleotide sequence: TGTGCCAGCAGCTTAGAGGCGGAGGGCGGGGAGCTGTTTTTT. The chain is built from TRBV7-9 and TRBJ2-2, with TRBD2 as a possible D gene (6 bases). There are 14 residues in the CDR3. Germline V lookup: CDR1 SEHNR, CDR2 FQNEAQ (reference sequence). The germline V and J ends were trimmed by 1 base and 7 bases, with 10 bases remaining between them. Filled out from reference TRBV7-9 and TRBJ2-2, the complete variable domain reads DTGVSQNPRHKITKRGQNVTFRCDPISEHNRLYWYRQTLGQGPEFLTYFQNEAQLEKSRLLSDRFSAERPKGSFSTLEIQRTEQGDSAMYLCASSLEAEGGELFFGEGSRLTVL.

The chain joins TRBV11-2 to TRBJ2-4, with D maybe TRBD1 (5 bases). CDR1 is SGHAT, CDR2 FQNNGV, per germline. The V gene lost 6 bases and the J gene lost 1 base, with 13 bases spanning the gap. This CDR3 has 15 amino acids. DNA for the CDR3: TGTGCCAGCAGATCCGTTGGGGCGGCCAAAAACATTCAGTACTTC. Its protein product is CASRSVGAAKNIQYF.

This clone was found once. This chain uses TRBV23-1 with TRBJ1-1; the D is unclear. TRBV23-1 is sorted into the ORF group, with uncertain function. Trimming shortened V by 0 bases and J by 1 base, and 9 bases separated the two germline ends. This CDR3 contains 15 residues. CDR3 sequence reads: CASSQSRLKNTEAFF. The CDR3, as DNA: TGCGCCAGCAGTCAATCGAGGTTGAAGAACACTGAAGCTTTCTTT.

V and J are TRBV2 and TRBJ2-2; TRBD2 is a possible D gene (6 bases). The length of the CDR3 is 14 residues. V was trimmed by 7 bases and J by 1 base, leaving 10 bases between them. Germline CDR1 reads SNHLY; CDR2 reads FYNNEI. DNA of the CDR3: TGTGCCAGCAAGGAGGGGTGGAACACCGGGGAGCTGTTTTTT. Its protein product is CASKEGWNTGELFF.

The chain has TRBV7-9 and TRBJ2-3; weak D call: TRBD2 (6 bases). Germline V lookup: CDR1 SEHNR, CDR2 FQNEAQ (reference sequence). With 3 bases removed from V and 2 bases from J, the gap between germline ends came to 18 bases. This CDR3 region has 17 residues. In DNA, the CDR3 is TGTGCCAGCAGCTTGATATTCGGGACTGTTAACACAGATACGCAGTATTTT. Its translation is CASSLIFGTVNTDTQYF.

The rearrangement uses TRBV28 and TRBJ2-7, with 8 bases fitting TRBD2. CDR3 length equals 14 residues. V lost 2 bases to trimming and J lost 7 bases; unmatched junction nucleotides: 7. CDR1 is MDHEN, CDR2 SYDVKM, per germline. The CDR3 spells CASSLLGGAGEQYF. The DNA of the CDR3 is TGTGCCAGCAGTTTACTCGGGGGGGCGGGGGAGCAGTACTTC.

The V and J genes are TRBV4-2 and TRBJ1-4; tentative D call: TRBD1 (6 bases). Trimming shortened V by 0 bases and J by 3 bases, and 11 bases separated the two germline ends. The CDR3 sequence is 16 residues long. The germline CDR1 and CDR2 sequences are LGHNA and YNFKEQ. CDR3 DNA: TGTGCCAGCAGCCAAGACCCCCCAGGGGCTAATGAAAAACTGTTTTTT. Residues: CASSQDPPGANEKLFF.

The rearrangement joins TRBV28 to TRBJ2-1, with TRBD2 matching over 14 bases. The V gene end was trimmed by 2 bases and the J gene end by 9 bases; junction bases not matched to a gene: 18. CDR1 is MDHEN and CDR2 is SYDVKM in the germline V gene. The CDR3 contains 20 residues. The CDR3 DNA is TGTGCCAGCAGTTTACGAGGGACTAGCGGGAGAAGGGTAAGTCGCAGTGAGCAGTTCTTC. Amino acid sequence: CASSLRGTSGRRVSRSEQFF.

The chain couples TRBV7-9 to TRBJ2-1, with D possibly TRBD2 on 5 matching bases. The V and J ends lost 3 bases and 0 bases respectively, with 9 bases between them. Germline CDR1 reads SEHNR; CDR2 reads FQNEAQ (reference sequence). The CDR3 length is 15 residues. CDR3 in DNA: TGTGCCAGCAGCTTTGAGGGCTTCTCCTACAATGAGCAGTTCTTC. Protein sequence: CASSFEGFSYNEQFF. The whole variable domain, filled in from reference TRBV7-9 and TRBJ2-1, reads DTGVSQNPRHKITKRGQNVTFRCDPISEHNRLYWYRQTLGQGPEFLTYFQNEAQLEKSRLLSDRFSAERPKGSFSTLEIQRTEQGDSAMYLCASSFEGFSYNEQFFGPGTRLTVL.

The V and J genes are TRBV5-1 and TRBJ2-7; TRBD1 matches 7 bases. CDR3 length: 14 amino acids. Unmatched junction bases numbered 7, after V lost 4 bases and J lost 3 bases. The V gene's germline CDR1 is SGHRS and CDR2 YFSETQ. In nucleotides, the CDR3 is TGCGCCAGCAGCGCCGGACAGGTGATCTACGAGCAGTACTTC. Translating gives CASSAGQVIYEQYF.

The chain is built from TRBV13 and TRBJ2-6, with no clear D. Germline CDR1 reads PRHDT; CDR2 reads FYEKMQ (reference sequence). V was clipped by 6 bases and J by 0 bases, with 12 bases between them. The CDR3 has 16 amino acids. The CDR3 here is CASRDSHSSGANVLTF. The DNA for the CDR3 is TGTGCCAGCAGAGATTCACACAGCTCTGGGGCCAACGTCCTGACTTTC.

The V and J genes are TRBV5-1 and TRBJ2-4; weak D call: TRBD1 (6 bases). Germline values: CDR1 SGHRS, CDR2 YFSETQ. CDR3 length: 14 amino acids. V lost 0 bases and J 8 bases, leaving 12 bases between the germline ends. In DNA, the CDR3 is TGCGCCAGCAGCTTGGCCCACAGGGTGGACATTCAGTACTTC. Translating gives CASSLAHRVDIQYF.

V is TRBV5-1 and J is TRBJ1-1; D possibly corresponds to TRBD1 (5 bases). Germline V lookup: CDR1 SGHRS, CDR2 YFSETQ. This CDR3 spans 15 amino acids. Trimming took 0 bases from V and 4 from J, leaving 13 bases between them. As DNA, the CDR3 is TGCGCCAGCAGCTTGGAGGCTATGGGGGGCACTGAAGCTTTCTTT. It translates to CASSLEAMGGTEAFF.

The chain is built from TRBV18 and TRBJ1-1; the D gene is possibly TRBD1 (5 bases). CDR3 size: 15 residues. Germline V gives CDR1 KGHSH, CDR2 LQKENI. Trimming shortened V by 3 bases and J by 4 bases, and 15 bases separated the two germline ends. CDR3 protein: CASSPDPLGATEAFF. Here the CDR3 DNA reads TGTGCCAGCTCACCGGATCCCCTAGGGGCCACTGAAGCTTTCTTT.